This T cell receptor (beta chain) emerged from a study of cytomegalovirus exposure and HLA in healthy donors. Study conclusions and caveats: Other equally common chains were less clonally expanded than HLA-associated TCR beta chains, a later analysis showed. In a later analysis, at a false discovery rate of 0.05, roughly 16,000 TCR beta sequences matched HLA alleles. CMV antigen specificity was confirmed in vitro for a few CMV-associated chains.

Concerning this clone: What it recognizes is unknown.

V was clipped by 6 bases and J by 4 bases; unmatched bases: 5. This CDR3 contains 14 residues. From germline, CDR1 is SNHLY and CDR2 FYNNEI. PCR primers comprised 60 Vbeta and 13 Jbeta primers. Method: immunoSEQ multiplex PCR; TCRdb's copy keeps in-frame clones and lacks some. The sample yields tens of thousands of clones, around 67% seen once. The sequenced sample was PBMCs. The origin of this receptor is a human donor in good health. The rearrangement links TRBV2 to TRBJ1-4; 7 bases match TRBD1. CDR3 sequence (DNA): TGTGCCAGCAGAATCAACAGGGGTAATGAAAAACTGTTTTTT. It is translated as CASRINRGNEKLFF.